The rows below give T cell receptor beta chains drawn from one sample of a study of T cell repertoires in cytomegalovirus infection. These receptors lack a known antigen. TCRdb called the reads again in MiXCR, with one record for every CDR3 protein. This sample has roughly 100,000 distinct CDR3 sequences, with around 40% found just once. This specimen consisted of CD8+ T cells from cultured PBMCs, obtained from culture after CMV antigen stimulation. The receptors shown here come from a human donor in good health (CMV status not recorded). Some clones in this sample may be carry-over from other donors' samples. Each CDR3 is given with its conserved first and last residue. The D gene is left open where the match is weak. Size values are once, few and many counts, or a class for expanded clones, and some rows have none.

clone size	V gene	CDR3 length	D gene	J gene	CDR3 DNA	CDR3 protein
few	TRBV7-6	15	-	TRBJ1-1	TGTGCCAGCAGCTACAACTCAGAGGTGCCCTTAGAAGCTTTCTTT	CASSYNSEVPLEAFF
-	TRBV7-6	16	TRBD1	TRBJ1-1	TGTGCCGGCAGCCCGAGGACAGGTGACCTAGGTACTGAAGCTTTCTTT	CAGSPRTGDLGTEAFF
-	TRBV7-2	14	-	TRBJ2-7	TGTGCCAGCAGTACTACTGGACCGCTACGATCTCAGTACTTC	CASSTTGPLRSQYF
-	TRBV27	13	-	TRBJ2-2	TGTGCCAGCAGTTTTGCTTTTACCGGGGAGCTGTTTTTT	CASSFAFTGELFF
-	TRBV7-9	14	-	TRBJ1-1	TGTGCCAGCAGCTTAGTCAGCCAGAGCTACGAAGCTTTCTTT	CASSLVSQSYEAFF
few	TRBV30	14	-	TRBJ2-3	TGTGCCTGGAGCGTAGCGGCTAGCACAGATACGCAGTATTTT	CAWSVAASTDTQYF
few	TRBV7-2	13	-	TRBJ1-1	TGTGCCAGCACCGCAGGGTTTGTCACTGAAGCTTTCTTT	CASTAGFVTEAFF
-	TRBV19	15	TRBD1	TRBJ2-7	TGTGCCAGTAGTATAGCAGCAGGGGGCCTTAACGAGCAGTACTTC	CASSIAAGGLNEQYF
many	TRBV7-9	15	-	TRBJ2-3	TGTGCCAGCAGCTCACAGGACAGTCGCACAGATACGCAGTATTTT	CASSSQDSRTDTQYF
-	TRBV7-4	16	-	TRBJ2-1	TGTGCCAGCGCCGACTCAGAAGTCCCCTACTACAATGAGCAGTTCTTC	CASADSEVPYYNEQFF
-	TRBV2	15	-	TRBJ1-1	TGTGCCAGCAGTGGGGGGGCCAGTGGGTGGACTGAAGCTTTCTTT	CASSGGASGWTEAFF
-	TRBV7-6	14	-	TRBJ1-6	TGTGCCAGCAGCTTAGAACCGATTAATTCACCCCTCCACTTT	CASSLEPINSPLHF
many	TRBV28	16	-	TRBJ2-1	TGTGCCAGCAGTTCTCGTGTCCGGGGGCCCTACAATGAGCAGTTCTTC	CASSSRVRGPYNEQFF
-	TRBV27	14	TRBD2	TRBJ2-1	TGTGCCAGCAGCCCGGGGGGAGTAGGAAATGAGCAGTTCTTC	CASSPGGVGNEQFF
few	TRBV19	17	TRBD2	TRBJ2-1	TGTGCCAGTACGGTTAGCGGGGGTCTCAGCTCCTACAATGAGCAGTTCTTC	CASTVSGGLSSYNEQFF
-	TRBV6-1	14	-	TRBJ2-3	TGTGCCAGCAGTGAAGGGCCATCCACAGATACGCAGTATTTT	CASSEGPSTDTQYF
few	TRBV7-2	14	-	TRBJ2-1	TGTGCCAGCAGATTAGTGGGGGGGCGGTATGAGCAGTTCTTC	CASRLVGGRYEQFF
-	TRBV25-1	14	TRBD1	TRBJ2-3	TGTGCCAGCAGTTACAGGGGACGCACAGATACGCAGTATTTT	CASSYRGRTDTQYF
-	TRBV27	14	-	TRBJ2-1	TGTGCCACCGCCCGGGGAGCCTCCTACAATGAGCAGTTCTTC	CATARGASYNEQFF
-	TRBV2	16	-	TRBJ2-3	TGTGCCAGTCTGCGGTCCTCACTCCTCCCCACAGATACGCAGTATTTT	CASLRSSLLPTDTQYF
-	TRBV7-9	15	-	TRBJ1-1	TGTGCCAGCAGCTTAGGGGCAGGGGTACCCACTGAAGCTTTCTTT	CASSLGAGVPTEAFF
-	TRBV5-6	14	-	TRBJ1-1	TGTGCCAGCAGCTTGACGACCAGGGGCACTGAAGCTTTCTTT	CASSLTTRGTEAFF
many	TRBV9	14	-	TRBJ2-5	TGTGCCAGCAGTCGACAAGGGATTGGAGAGACCCAGTACTTC	CASSRQGIGETQYF
-	TRBV7-4	13	-	TRBJ2-1	TGTGCCAGCAGCTTGGACGGAAACAATGAGCAGTTCTTC	CASSLDGNNEQFF
-	TRBV7-8	14	-	TRBJ2-1	TGTGCCAGCAGCCGACTCGAGTCCGGCAATGAGCAGTTCTTC	CASSRLESGNEQFF